The clone carrying this T cell receptor (beta chain) was recorded once. Its specificity is unknown. Using immunoSEQ multiplex PCR, the repertoire was profiled, and TCRdb retains in-frame clones only, with some absent. Here the sample spans about 26,000 clones, roughly 86% being singletons. This sample is part of a study of OX40 agonist ivuxolimab in advanced cancers. Looking at the study overall: Ivuxolimab, which patients received intravenously every 2 weeks, was dosed at 0.01 to 10 mg/kg. At 82.7% male, the cohort had a mean age of 60 years, ranging from roughly 20 to 90. Study conclusions and caveats: Both blood CD4+ and CD8+ T cells showed clonal growth by week 6 at 0.1 to 3.0 mg/kg.

Germline-derived CDR1 and CDR2 are MNHEY and SVGAGI. The CDR3 consists of 13 residues. Trimming stripped 0 bases from V and 8 bases from J, with 10 bases between. The receptor comes from an adult with an advanced solid tumor such as melanoma, head and neck, liver or kidney cancer. The rearrangement links TRBV6-5 to TRBJ1-1; D is undetermined. The sample was CD4+ or CD8+ T cells sorted from blood, taken in a trial of the OX40 agonist ivuxolimab. The CDR3 DNA is TGTGCCAGCAGTTACTCGGAAGGCCTAGAAGCTTTCTTT. Translating gives CASSYSEGLEAFF.